This T cell receptor beta chain was documented in a study of blood T cell repertoires in COVID-19. As for the study in general: Specimens from acute and convalescent COVID-19 originated in the United States, Italy and Spain. PBMCs, B-cell-depleted T cells, or T cells provided the cDNA or gDNA that made up the material.

How the authors handled the data: Nucleated cell number was recorded as an estimate derived from reference gene primer amplification. The protocol was immunoSEQ multiplex PCR, while the TCRdb copy is restricted to in-frame clones and leaves out a portion. Clone size and V and J calls were adopted from that table, with D and trimming inferred from the DNA. The sample lists 150,000 to 200,000 clones, 70% to 85% occurring once. CDR1 and CDR2 (germline): SGHNT, YYREEE (reference sequence). This CDR3 comprises 15 residues. Losses at the gene ends were 3 bases for V and 5 bases for J; bases not matched to a gene: 3.

Sequencing was done on a sample of peripheral blood. The receptor comes from a woman in her twenties or thirties with acute or convalescent COVID-19. The chain employs TRBV5-4 and TRBJ2-2, with 11 bases that match TRBD2. CDR3 DNA: TGTGCCAGCAGCTCACGGACTAGCGGGACCGGGGAGCTGTTTTTT. This codes for CASSSRTSGTGELFF.